The rows below give T cell receptor beta chains drawn from one sample of a study of T-cell memory formation after mild COVID-19. TCRdb re-analysed the 5' RACE reads in MiXCR, keeping a single row per CDR3 protein. Of 470,000 or so distinct CDR3 sequences in the sample, roughly 18% were seen once. Material: PBMCs or a T cell subset sorted from them (not recorded which). The receptors were gathered from an adult woman who had mild COVID-19 (a few samples of this study predate the infection). Cell type and time point are not known. Each CDR3 is given without its conserved first and last residue. Fields, in order: D gene, V gene, CDR3 length, J gene, CDR3 protein. The D gene is left open where the match is weak.

.,TRBV12-3/TRBV12-4,14,TRBJ2-2,ASSLGWGGNTGELF
.,TRBV7-9,10,TRBJ1-4,ASSLPAEKLF
.,TRBV7-9,11,TRBJ2-1,ASSLVSANEQF
TRBD2,TRBV24-1,14,TRBJ2-7,ATSDPGTSGSNEQY
.,TRBV14,13,TRBJ2-2,ASSPLGGYTGELF
.,TRBV24-1,10,TRBJ1-1,ATLQWNTEAF
TRBD1,TRBV20-1,13,TRBJ2-7,SARAWDRSTYEQY
TRBD1,TRBV11-3,15,TRBJ2-1,ASSPRSGQGGPGEQF
TRBD1,TRBV10-3,13,TRBJ1-4,AISESAGGSEKLF
.,TRBV19,16,TRBJ2-5,ASSIVHAAGIGQETQY
.,TRBV11-2,11,TRBJ2-2,ASSQVRAGELF
.,TRBV20-1,13,TRBJ2-3,SASRDTGVSGTQY
.,TRBV11-2,11,TRBJ2-5,ASSSSLGETQY
.,TRBV6-2/TRBV6-3,12,TRBJ1-1,ASSPTYGGSEAF
TRBD1,TRBV9,13,TRBJ2-7,ASSEMGQGVDEQY
TRBD1,TRBV5-4,15,TRBJ2-3,ASSWDSGTGGAYTQY
TRBD1,TRBV5-1,10,TRBJ1-1,ASSLVGQEVF
TRBD2,TRBV20-1,17,TRBJ2-5,SAVHSGPAGGTRVETQY
.,TRBV4-1,14,TRBJ2-7,ASSQVSTGSPYEQY
.,TRBV20-1,13,TRBJ2-1,SASVGLGSYNEQF
.,TRBV24-1,11,TRBJ1-1,ATSDGGNTEAF
.,TRBV4-1,12,TRBJ2-5,ASSQEPSQETQY
.,TRBV30,11,TRBJ1-2,AWTSRVRYGYT
TRBD2,TRBV29-1,11,TRBJ2-7,SVETSGRYEQY
.,TRBV7-3,10,TRBJ2-2,ASSFEWGELF
.,TRBV20-1,12,TRBJ1-1,SARDPKGGTEAF
.,TRBV12-3/TRBV12-4,10,TRBJ1-5,ASSLSSGAQH
TRBD1,TRBV10-3,12,TRBJ2-1,AISDGGQGSEQF
TRBD2,TRBV15,14,TRBJ2-2,ATSRDRTSRTGELF
TRBD2,TRBV3-1,12,TRBJ2-7,ASSQAGLFYEQY
TRBD1,TRBV7-9,14,TRBJ2-1,ASTSTGSLLLDEQF
.,TRBV7-2,13,TRBJ2-7,ASSPESGRIYEQY
TRBD2,TRBV6-5,13,TRBJ2-3,ASSYWGGSTDTQY
TRBD2,TRBV27,13,TRBJ2-5,ASNHGTSGVETQY
.,TRBV3-1,13,TRBJ2-1,ASSQDEGRYNEQF
TRBD1,TRBV27,15,TRBJ1-5,ASTARGQGFLFQPQH
.,TRBV27,13,TRBJ1-6,ASSLHLGGYNKLI